This T cell receptor (beta chain) stems from a study of blood T cell repertoires in COVID-19. Background on the study: Samples representing acute and convalescent COVID-19 were sourced from the United States, Italy and Spain. From T cells, B-cell-depleted T cells, or PBMCs came the material, which was cDNA or gDNA.

This clone came up once. In germline, CDR1 is SEHNR, CDR2 FQNEAQ (reference sequence). Trimming took off 1 base at V and 3 bases at J, with 8 bases between the two ends. The CDR3 sequence is 14 residues long. Seattle patients were enrolled during active infection and followed longitudinally. Study processing details: Reference gene primer amplification yielded estimated nucleated cell counts. Produced via immunoSEQ multiplex PCR; TCRdb's table is partial and in-frame only. V and J calls and clone size are as listed in that table; D and trimming were resolved from the DNA. The table shows about 210,000 clones, with under 85% occurring only once.

Material: peripheral blood. This TCR derives from a woman aged 80 or over with COVID-19, enrolled during active disease. The chain couples TRBV7-9 to TRBJ2-3, with D possibly matching TRBD2 (5 bases). CDR3 bases: TGTGCCAGCAGCTTAGAGACTATGACAGATACGCAGTATTTT. This encodes CASSLETMTDTQYF.